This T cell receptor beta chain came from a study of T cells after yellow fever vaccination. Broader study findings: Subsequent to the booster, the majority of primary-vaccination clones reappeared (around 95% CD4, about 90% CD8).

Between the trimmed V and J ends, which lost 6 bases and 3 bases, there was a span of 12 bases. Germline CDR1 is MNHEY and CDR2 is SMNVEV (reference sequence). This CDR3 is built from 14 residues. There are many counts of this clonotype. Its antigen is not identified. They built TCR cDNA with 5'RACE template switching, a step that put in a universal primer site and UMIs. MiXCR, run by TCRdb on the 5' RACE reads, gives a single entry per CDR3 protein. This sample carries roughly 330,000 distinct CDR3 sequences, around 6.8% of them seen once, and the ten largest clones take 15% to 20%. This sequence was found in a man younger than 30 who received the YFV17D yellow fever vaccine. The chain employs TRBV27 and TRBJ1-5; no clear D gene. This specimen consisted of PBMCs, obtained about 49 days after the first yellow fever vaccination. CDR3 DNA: TGTGCCAGCAGAGCGACGGGCTTCAATCAGCCCCAGCATTTT. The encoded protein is CASRATGFNQPQHF.